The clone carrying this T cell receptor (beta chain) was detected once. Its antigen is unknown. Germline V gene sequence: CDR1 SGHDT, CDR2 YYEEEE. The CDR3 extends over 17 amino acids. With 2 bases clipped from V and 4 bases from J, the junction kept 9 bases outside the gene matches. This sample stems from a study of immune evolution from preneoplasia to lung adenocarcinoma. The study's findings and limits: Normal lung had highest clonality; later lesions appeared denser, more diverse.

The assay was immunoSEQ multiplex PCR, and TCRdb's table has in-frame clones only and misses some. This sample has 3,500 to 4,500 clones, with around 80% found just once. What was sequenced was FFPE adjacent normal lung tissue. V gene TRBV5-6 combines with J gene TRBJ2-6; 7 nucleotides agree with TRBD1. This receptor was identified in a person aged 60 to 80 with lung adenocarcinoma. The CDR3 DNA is TGTGCCAGCAGCTTAGTCAGGGGGACATCCGGGGCCAACGTCCTGACTTTC. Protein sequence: CASSLVRGTSGANVLTF.